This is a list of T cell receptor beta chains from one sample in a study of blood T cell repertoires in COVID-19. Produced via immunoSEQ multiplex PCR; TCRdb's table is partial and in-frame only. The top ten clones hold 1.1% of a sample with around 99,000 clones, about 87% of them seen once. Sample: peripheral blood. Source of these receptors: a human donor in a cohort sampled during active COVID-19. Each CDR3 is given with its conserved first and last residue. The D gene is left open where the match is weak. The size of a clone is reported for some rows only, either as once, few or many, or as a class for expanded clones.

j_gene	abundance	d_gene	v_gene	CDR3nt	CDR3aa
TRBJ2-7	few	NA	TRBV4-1	TGCGCCAGCAGCTACCGGGACACCTCCTACGAGCAGTACTTC	CASSYRDTSYEQYF
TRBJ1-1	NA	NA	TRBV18	TGTGCCAGCTCACCCCTTCTCGAGGGCACTGAAGCTTTCTTT	CASSPLLEGTEAFF
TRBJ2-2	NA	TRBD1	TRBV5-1	TGCGCCAGCAGCCCACAGGGGGCAGGTAAAACCGGGGAGCTGTTTTTT	CASSPQGAGKTGELFF
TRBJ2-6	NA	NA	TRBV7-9	TGTGCCAGCAGCTCCAGGGGTTACGGGGCCAACGTCCTGACTTTC	CASSSRGYGANVLTF
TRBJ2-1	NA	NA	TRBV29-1	TGCAGCGCTCCCGGCGGGGGCGCCGGCATGGGTGAGCAGTTCTTC	CSAPGGGAGMGEQFF
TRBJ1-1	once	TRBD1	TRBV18	TGTGCCAGCTCACCACGGGGGACAGGGCGGGAGGACACTGAAGCTTTCTTT	CASSPRGTGREDTEAFF
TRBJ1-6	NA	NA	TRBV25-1	TGTGCCAGCAAGACCGGACAGTTTTCAAATTCACCCCTCCACTTT	CASKTGQFSNSPLHF
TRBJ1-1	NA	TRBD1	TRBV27	TGTGCCAGCAGTTTATCTAGGGGGCGGGCTGAAGCTTTCTTT	CASSLSRGRAEAFF
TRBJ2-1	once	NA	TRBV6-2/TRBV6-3	TGTGCCAGCAGTTACTCGGGGGGGCATGAGCAGTTCTTC	CASSYSGGHEQFF
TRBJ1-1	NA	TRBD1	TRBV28	TGTGCCAGCTTGAGACAGGGTCATGAAGCTTTCTTT	CASLRQGHEAFF
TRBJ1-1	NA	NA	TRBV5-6	TGTGCCAGCAGCTTGGAAGAGCGTGAAGCTTTCTTT	CASSLEEREAFF
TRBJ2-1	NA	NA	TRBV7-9	TGTGCCAGCAGCTTATTAGCTCATGAGCAGTTCTTC	CASSLLAHEQFF
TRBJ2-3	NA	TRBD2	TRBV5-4	TGTGCCAGCAGTTCTGGACTAGCGGGGGGCGCAACAGATACGCAGTATTTT	CASSSGLAGGATDTQYF
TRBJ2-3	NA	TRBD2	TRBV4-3	TGCGCCAGCAGCCAGCTAGCGGGATTGGGTCCGGATACGCAGTATTTT	CASSQLAGLGPDTQYF